Shown below are 10 T cell receptor beta chains from a single sample sequenced in a study of identical twins. TCRdb processed the 5' RACE reads anew with MiXCR; each CDR3 protein has one entry. This repertoire shows roughly 1,500,000 distinct CDR3 sequences, under 35% found once; its top ten account for approximately 0.25%. Sequencing input: cord blood. The receptors stem from a newborn girl in good health.

This clonotype was seen once. The chain couples TRBV11-2 to TRBJ1-1, with a weak D call TRBD1 (6 bases). CDR1 is SGHAT, CDR2 FQNNGV, per germline. The CDR3 sequence is 14 residues long. Trimming took off 6 bases at V and 5 bases at J, with 16 bases between the two ends. CDR3 region: CASRGLGARTEAFF. In DNA form, the CDR3 reads TGTGCCAGCAGGGGCCTGGGGGCGCGAACTGAAGCTTTCTTT. Complete variable domain (other parts from reference TRBV11-2 and TRBJ1-1): EAGVAQSPRYKIIEKRQSVAFWCNPISGHATLYWYQQILGQGPKLLIQFQNNGVVDDSQLPKDRFSAERLKGVDSTLKIQPAKLEDSAVYLCASRGLGARTEAFFGQGTRLTVV.

This clonotype occurred a few times. V usage is TRBV20-1 and J usage is TRBJ2-1, with TRBD2 matching over 16 bases. With V trimmed by 3 bases and J by 9 bases, 8 bases remained unmatched. From germline, CDR1 is DFQATT and CDR2 SNEGSKA (reference sequence). The CDR3 loop spans 16 amino acids. The CDR3 sequence is CSASYSGLAGGIEQFF. For the CDR3, the DNA is TGCAGTGCTAGTTACTCGGGACTAGCGGGGGGGATTGAGCAGTTCTTC.

This clonotype was seen ten or more times. J is TRBJ1-2 and V is TRBV6-6, with 11 bases aligning to TRBD1. The CDR3 covers 16 residues. Trimming took 6 bases from V and 4 from J; bases not matched to a gene: 10. Germline CDR1 reads MNHNY; CDR2 reads SVGAGI (reference sequence). The CDR3 loop reads CASSRSGQGGSYGYTF. CDR3 bases: TGTGCCAGCAGCCGATCGGGACAGGGGGGATCCTATGGCTACACCTTC.

This rearrangement joins TRBV15 to TRBJ1-6, with D hard to call. This CDR3 has 13 residues. The germline V gene encodes CDR1 LNHNV and CDR2 YYDKDF (reference sequence). The V end lost 0 bases, the J end lost 10 bases, and 7 bases lay between the germline ends. CDR3 sequence reads: CATSRDHRSPLHF. The CDR3 region has the DNA TGTGCCACCAGCAGAGATCATCGCTCACCCCTCCACTTT.

This clonotype occurred once. The chain has TRBV27 and TRBJ1-2; the D gene is possibly TRBD1 (5 bases). CDR1 is MNHEY, CDR2 SMNVEV, per germline (reference sequence). CDR3 size: 14 residues. V lost 5 bases and J lost 2, with 12 bases in between. DNA for the CDR3: TGTGCCAGCAGTCGACACGGGGGAAACTATGGCTACACCTTC. As protein: CASSRHGGNYGYTF.

This clonotype was found many times. The chain uses TRBV25-1 and TRBJ1-2; D is uncertain. Between the trimmed V and J ends, which lost 1 base and 5 bases, there was a span of 5 bases. The CDR3 covers 12 residues. The germline V gene has CDR1 MGHDK and CDR2 SYGVNS. CDR3 region: CASSESVYGYTF. The CDR3 nucleotides read TGTGCCAGCAGTGAATCAGTGTATGGCTACACCTTC.

This clonotype was counted a few times. One junction end disagrees with the germline gene, perhaps due to a read error. The rearrangement joins TRBV20-1 to TRBJ2-3, with D possibly being TRBD1 or TRBD2 (5 bases each). There are 14 residues in the CDR3. Germline CDR1 DFQATT, CDR2 SNEGSKA (reference sequence). The CDR3, as DNA: TGCAGTGCCCTGCGAGAGGGGCTCACAGATAAGCAGTATTTT. It is translated as CSALREGLTDKQYF.

This clonotype was observed many times. The CDR3 coding sequence is TGTGCCACCAGTGATTTGAACAGGAACTATGGCTACACCTTC. This sequence encodes CATSDLNRNYGYTF. The chain has TRBV24-1 and TRBJ1-2; maybe TRBD1 (5 bases). The V gene lost 0 bases and the J gene lost 2 bases, with 6 bases spanning the gap. The CDR3 loop spans 14 amino acids. CDR1 and CDR2 (germline): KGHDR, SFDVKD.

The genes are TRBV20-1 and TRBJ2-7; TRBD1 aligns across 9 bases. The J segment lost 1 base and the V segment lost 6 bases, leaving 7 bases of the junction unmatched. The CDR3 length is 14 residues. CDR1 and CDR2 (germline): DFQATT, SNEGSKA (reference sequence). The CDR3 is CSAIPGQGSYEQYF. The CDR3 DNA is TGCAGTGCAATACCGGGACAGGGTTCCTACGAGCAGTACTTC.

This rearrangement joins TRBV10-1 to TRBJ2-3, with D unresolved. CDR3 length equals 15 residues. Trimming stripped 2 bases from V and 0 bases from J, with 9 bases between. The germline gives CDR1 WNHNN, CDR2 SYGVQD (reference sequence). The CDR3 DNA follows: TGCGCCAGCAGTGAGGCCCAGCAGAGCACAGATACGCAGTATTTT. The encoded protein is CASSEAQQSTDTQYF.